This TCR beta chain came from a study of cytomegalovirus exposure and HLA in healthy donors. Findings and caveats of the study: Rarity held for most TCR sequences, but there were some public TCRs that occurred in many donors. Reported results showed that the classifier diagnosed cytomegalovirus status with high specificity and sensitivity.

Germline lookup yields CDR1 SGHRS and CDR2 YFSETQ. V lost 0 bases, J lost 1 base, and 9 bases lay in between. The CDR3 extends over 15 amino acids. Produced via immunoSEQ multiplex PCR; TCRdb's table is partial and in-frame only. Of under 250,000 clones listed, 87% are singletons. Concerning this clone itself: Its matching antigen is unknown.

J is TRBJ2-3 and V is TRBV5-1; perhaps TRBD1 as D (6 bases). This TCR came from a man aged 18-30 years in good health and CMV-seronegative. The sequenced sample was PBMCs. In DNA, the CDR3 is TGCGCCAGCAGCTTGGGACAGGCGGGCACAGATACGCAGTATTTT. The encoded protein is CASSLGQAGTDTQYF.